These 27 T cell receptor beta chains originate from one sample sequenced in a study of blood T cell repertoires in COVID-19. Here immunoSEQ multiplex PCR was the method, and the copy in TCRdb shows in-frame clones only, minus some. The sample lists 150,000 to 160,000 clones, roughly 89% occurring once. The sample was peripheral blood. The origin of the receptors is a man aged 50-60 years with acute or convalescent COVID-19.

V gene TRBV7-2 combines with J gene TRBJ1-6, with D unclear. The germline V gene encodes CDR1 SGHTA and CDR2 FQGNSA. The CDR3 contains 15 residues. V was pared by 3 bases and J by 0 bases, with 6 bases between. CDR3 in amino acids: CASSFGSSYNSPLHF. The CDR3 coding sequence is TGTGCCAGCAGCTTCGGGAGCTCCTATAATTCACCCCTCCACTTT. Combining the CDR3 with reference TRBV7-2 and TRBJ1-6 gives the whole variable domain GAGVSQSPSNKVTEKGKDVELRCDPISGHTALYWYRQSLGQGLEFLIYFQGNSAPDKSGLPSDRFSAERTGGSVSTLTIQRTQQEDSAVYLCASSFGSSYNSPLHFGNGTRLTVT.

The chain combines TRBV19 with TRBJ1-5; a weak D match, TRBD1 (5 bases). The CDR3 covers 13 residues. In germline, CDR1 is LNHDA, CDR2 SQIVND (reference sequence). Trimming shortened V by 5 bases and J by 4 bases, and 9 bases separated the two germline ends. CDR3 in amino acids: CASSSRVNQPQHF. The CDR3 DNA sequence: TGTGCCAGTAGTTCCAGGGTGAATCAGCCCCAGCATTTT.

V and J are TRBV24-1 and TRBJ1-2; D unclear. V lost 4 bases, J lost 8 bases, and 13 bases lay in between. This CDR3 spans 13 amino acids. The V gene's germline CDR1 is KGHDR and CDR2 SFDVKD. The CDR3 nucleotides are TGTGCCACCAGTGAGGAGGCCTCGAACGGCTACACCTTC. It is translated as CATSEEASNGYTF.

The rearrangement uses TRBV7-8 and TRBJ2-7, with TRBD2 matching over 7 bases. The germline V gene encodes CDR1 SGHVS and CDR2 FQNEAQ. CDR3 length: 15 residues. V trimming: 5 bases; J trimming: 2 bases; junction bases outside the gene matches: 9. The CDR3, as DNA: TGTGCCAGCAGCGCCCAGAGGGAGGGCGCCTACGAGCAGTACTTC. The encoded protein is CASSAQREGAYEQYF.

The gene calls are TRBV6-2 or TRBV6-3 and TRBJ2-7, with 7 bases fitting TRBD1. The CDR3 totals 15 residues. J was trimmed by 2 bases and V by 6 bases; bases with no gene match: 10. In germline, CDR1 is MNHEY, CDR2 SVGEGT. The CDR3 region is CASSRDRATTYEQYV. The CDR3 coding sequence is TGTGCCAGCAGCCGAGACAGGGCCACTACCTACGAGCAGTACGTC.

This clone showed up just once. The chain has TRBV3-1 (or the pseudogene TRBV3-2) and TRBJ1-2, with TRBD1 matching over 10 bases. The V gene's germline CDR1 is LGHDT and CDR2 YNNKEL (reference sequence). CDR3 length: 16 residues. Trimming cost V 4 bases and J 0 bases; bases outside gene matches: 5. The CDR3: CASSPVGQGANYGYTF. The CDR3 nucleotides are TGTGCCAGCAGCCCTGTCGGACAGGGGGCTAACTATGGCTACACCTTC.

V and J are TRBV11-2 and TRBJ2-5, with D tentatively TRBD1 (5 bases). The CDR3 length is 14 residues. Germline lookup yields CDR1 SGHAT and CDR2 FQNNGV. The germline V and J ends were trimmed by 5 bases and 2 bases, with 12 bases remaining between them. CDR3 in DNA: TGTGCCAGCAGCCCCCAGGGTCAGCAAGAGACCCAGTACTTC. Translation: CASSPQGQQETQYF.

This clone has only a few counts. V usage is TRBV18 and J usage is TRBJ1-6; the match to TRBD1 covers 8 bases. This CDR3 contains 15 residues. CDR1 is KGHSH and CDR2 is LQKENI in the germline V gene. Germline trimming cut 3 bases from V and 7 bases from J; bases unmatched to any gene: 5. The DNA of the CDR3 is TGTGCCAGCTCACCTGGGACAGGCCCCAATTCACCCCTCCACTTT. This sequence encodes CASSPGTGPNSPLHF. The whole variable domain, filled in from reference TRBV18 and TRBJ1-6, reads NAGVMQNPRHLVRRRGQEARLRCSPMKGHSHVYWYRQLPEEGLKFMVYLQKENIIDESGMPKERFSAEFPKEGPSILRIQQVVRGDSAAYFCASSPGTGPNSPLHFGNGTRLTVT.

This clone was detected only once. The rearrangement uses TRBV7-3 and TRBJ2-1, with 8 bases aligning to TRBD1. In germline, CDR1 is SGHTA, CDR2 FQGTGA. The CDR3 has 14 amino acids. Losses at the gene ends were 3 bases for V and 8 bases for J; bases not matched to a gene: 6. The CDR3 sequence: CASSLTGVYDEQFF. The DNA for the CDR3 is TGTGCCAGCAGCTTGACAGGGGTATACGATGAGCAGTTCTTC.

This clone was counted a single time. This CDR3 is CASSPSGAGGQYEQYF. CDR3 nucleotide sequence: TGTGCCAGCAGTCCCTCCGGGGCCGGGGGGCAATACGAGCAGTACTTC. The chain links TRBV28 to TRBJ2-7, with D possibly being TRBD2 (7 bases). From germline, CDR1 is MDHEN and CDR2 SYDVKM. CDR3 length: 16 residues. The V end lost 5 bases, the J end lost 4 bases, and 21 bases lay between the germline ends.

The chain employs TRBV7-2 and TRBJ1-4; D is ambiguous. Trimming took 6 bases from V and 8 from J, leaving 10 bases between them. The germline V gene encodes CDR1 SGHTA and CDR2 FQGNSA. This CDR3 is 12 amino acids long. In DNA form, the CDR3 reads TGTGCCAGCAGTCCTAGAGGGGAAAAACTGTTTTTT. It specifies CASSPRGEKLFF.

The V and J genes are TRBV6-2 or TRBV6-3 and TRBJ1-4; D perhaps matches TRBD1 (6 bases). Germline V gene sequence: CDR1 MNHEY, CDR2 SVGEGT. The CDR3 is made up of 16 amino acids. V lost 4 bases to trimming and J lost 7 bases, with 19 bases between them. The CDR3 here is CASSSPRGREPEKLFF. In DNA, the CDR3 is TGTGCCAGCAGTTCTCCCAGGGGCAGGGAGCCTGAAAAACTGTTTTTT.

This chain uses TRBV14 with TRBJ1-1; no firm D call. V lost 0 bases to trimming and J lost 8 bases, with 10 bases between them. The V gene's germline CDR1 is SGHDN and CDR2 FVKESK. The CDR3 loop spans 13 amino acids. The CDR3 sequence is CASSQDMETEAFF. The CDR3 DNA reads TGTGCCAGCAGCCAAGATATGGAGACCGAAGCTTTCTTT.

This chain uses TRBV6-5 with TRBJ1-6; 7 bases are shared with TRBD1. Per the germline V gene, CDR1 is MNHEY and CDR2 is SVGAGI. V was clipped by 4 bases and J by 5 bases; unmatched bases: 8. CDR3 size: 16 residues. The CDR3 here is CASSSRPGTDNSPLHF. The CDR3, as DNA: TGTGCCAGCAGTTCCCGCCCCGGGACAGATAATTCACCCCTCCACTTT.

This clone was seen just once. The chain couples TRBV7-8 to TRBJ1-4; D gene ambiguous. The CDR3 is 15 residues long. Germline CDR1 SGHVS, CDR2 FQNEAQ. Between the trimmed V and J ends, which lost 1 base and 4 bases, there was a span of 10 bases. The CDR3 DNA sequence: TGTGCCAGCAGCTTAGTTTCACAGAGTAATGAAAAACTGTTTTTT. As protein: CASSLVSQSNEKLFF. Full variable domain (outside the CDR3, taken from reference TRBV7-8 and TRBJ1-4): GAGVSQSPRYKVAKRGQDVALRCDPISGHVSLFWYQQALGQGPEFLTYFQNEAQLDKSGLPSDRFFAERPEGSVSTLKIQRTQQEDSAVYLCASSLVSQSNEKLFFGSGTQLSVL.

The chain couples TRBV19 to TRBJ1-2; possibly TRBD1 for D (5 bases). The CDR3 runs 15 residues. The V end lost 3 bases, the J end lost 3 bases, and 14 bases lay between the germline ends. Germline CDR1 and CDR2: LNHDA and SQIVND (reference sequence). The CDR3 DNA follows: TGTGCCAGTAGTATCGGGGAGGGGCTGGACTATGGCTACACCTTC. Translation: CASSIGEGLDYGYTF.

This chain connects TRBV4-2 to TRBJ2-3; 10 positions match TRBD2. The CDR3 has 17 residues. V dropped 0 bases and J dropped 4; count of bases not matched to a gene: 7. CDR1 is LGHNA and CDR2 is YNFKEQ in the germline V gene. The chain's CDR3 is CASSQESSGGLSDTQYF. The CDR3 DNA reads TGTGCCAGCAGCCAAGAAAGTAGCGGGGGGCTTTCAGATACGCAGTATTTT.

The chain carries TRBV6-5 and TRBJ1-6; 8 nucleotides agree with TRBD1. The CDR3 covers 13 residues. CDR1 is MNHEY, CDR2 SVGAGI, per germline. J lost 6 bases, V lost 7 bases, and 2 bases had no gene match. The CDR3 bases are TGTGCCAGCAATACAGGGGGTAATTCACCCCTCCACTTT. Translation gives CASNTGGNSPLHF.

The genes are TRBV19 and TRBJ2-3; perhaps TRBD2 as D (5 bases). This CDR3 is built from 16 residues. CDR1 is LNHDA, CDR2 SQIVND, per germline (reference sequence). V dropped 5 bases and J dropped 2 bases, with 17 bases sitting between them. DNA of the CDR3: TGTGCCAGTAGTTCTAGAGGGCTGGGTAACACAGATACGCAGTATTTT. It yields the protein CASSSRGLGNTDTQYF.

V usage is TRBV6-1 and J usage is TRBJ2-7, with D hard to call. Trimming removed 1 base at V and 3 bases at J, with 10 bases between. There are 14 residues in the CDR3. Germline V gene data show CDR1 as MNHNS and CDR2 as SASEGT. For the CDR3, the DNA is TGTGCCAGCAGTGAAGTGATAGCAAACTACGAGCAGTACTTC. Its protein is CASSEVIANYEQYF.

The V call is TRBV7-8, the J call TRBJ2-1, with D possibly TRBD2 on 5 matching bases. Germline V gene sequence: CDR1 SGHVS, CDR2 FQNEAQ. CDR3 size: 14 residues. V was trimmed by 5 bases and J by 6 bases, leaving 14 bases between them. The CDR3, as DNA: TGTGCCAGCAGCCCGCAGCCTAGCAGCAATGAGCAGTTCTTC. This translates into CASSPQPSSNEQFF.

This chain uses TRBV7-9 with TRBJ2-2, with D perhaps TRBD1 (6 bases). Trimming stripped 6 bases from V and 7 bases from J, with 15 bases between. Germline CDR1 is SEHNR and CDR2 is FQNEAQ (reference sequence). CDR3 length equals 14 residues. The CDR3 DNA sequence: TGTGCCAGCAGTCATACTACAGGGATCGGGGAGCTGTTTTTT. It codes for CASSHTTGIGELFF.

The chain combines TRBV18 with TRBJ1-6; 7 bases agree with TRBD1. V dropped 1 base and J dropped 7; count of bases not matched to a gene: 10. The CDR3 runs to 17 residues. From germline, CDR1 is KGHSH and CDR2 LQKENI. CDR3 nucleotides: TGTGCCAGCTCACCACGGGGGGAGACAGGGCGAAATTCACCCCTCCACTTT. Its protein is CASSPRGETGRNSPLHF.

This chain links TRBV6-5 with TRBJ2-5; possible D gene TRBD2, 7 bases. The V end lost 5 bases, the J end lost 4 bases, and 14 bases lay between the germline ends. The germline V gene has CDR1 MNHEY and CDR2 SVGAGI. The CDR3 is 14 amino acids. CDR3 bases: TGTGCCAGCAGTCCTACAGGGAGGGGAGAGACCCAGTACTTC. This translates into CASSPTGRGETQYF.

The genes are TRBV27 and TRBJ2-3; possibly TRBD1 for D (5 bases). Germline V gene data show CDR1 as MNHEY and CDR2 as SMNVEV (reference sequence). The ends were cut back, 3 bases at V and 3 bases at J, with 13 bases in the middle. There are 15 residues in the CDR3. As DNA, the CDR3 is TGTGCCAGCAGTTTTTGGCAGGGTGGGACAGATACGCAGTATTTT. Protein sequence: CASSFWQGGTDTQYF.

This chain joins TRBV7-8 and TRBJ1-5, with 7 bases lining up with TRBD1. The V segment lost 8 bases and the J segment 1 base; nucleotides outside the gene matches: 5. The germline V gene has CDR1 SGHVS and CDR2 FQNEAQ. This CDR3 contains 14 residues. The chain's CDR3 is CASEAGGSNQPQHF. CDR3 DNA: TGTGCCAGCGAGGCAGGGGGGAGCAATCAGCCCCAGCATTTT.

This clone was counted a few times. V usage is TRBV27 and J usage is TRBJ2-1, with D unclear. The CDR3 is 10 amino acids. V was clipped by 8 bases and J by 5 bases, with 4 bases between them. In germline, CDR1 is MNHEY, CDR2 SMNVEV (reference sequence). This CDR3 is CASGDNEQFF. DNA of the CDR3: TGTGCCAGCGGAGACAATGAGCAGTTCTTC.